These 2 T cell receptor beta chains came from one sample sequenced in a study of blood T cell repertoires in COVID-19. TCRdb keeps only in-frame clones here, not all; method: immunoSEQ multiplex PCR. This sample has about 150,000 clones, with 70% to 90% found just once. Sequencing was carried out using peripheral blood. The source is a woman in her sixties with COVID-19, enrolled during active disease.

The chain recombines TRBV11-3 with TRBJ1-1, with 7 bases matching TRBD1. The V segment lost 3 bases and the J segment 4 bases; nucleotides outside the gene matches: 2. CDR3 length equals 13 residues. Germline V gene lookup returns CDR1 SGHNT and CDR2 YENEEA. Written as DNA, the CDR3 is TGTGCCAGCAGCTTTAACAGGGGCACTGAAGCTTTCTTT. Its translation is CASSFNRGTEAFF.

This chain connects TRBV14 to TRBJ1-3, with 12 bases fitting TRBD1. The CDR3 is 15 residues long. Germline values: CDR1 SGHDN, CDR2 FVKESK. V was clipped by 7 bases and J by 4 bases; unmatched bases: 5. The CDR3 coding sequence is TGTGCCAGCACCGGGACAGGGGGCTGGGGAAACACCATATATTTT. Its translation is CASTGTGGWGNTIYF.